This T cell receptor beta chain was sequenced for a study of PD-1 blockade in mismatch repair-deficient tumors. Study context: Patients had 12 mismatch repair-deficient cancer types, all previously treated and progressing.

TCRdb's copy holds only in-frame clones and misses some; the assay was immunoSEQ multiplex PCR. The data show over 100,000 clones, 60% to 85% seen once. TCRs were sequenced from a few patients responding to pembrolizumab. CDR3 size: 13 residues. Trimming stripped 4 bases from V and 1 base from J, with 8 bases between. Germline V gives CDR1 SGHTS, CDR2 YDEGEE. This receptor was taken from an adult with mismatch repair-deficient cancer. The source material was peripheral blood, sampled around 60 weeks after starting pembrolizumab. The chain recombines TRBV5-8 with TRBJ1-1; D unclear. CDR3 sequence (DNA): TGTGCCAGCAGCCCCCTCGCGAACACTGAAGCTTTCTTT. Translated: CASSPLANTEAFF.